The entry that follows covers one TCR beta chain sequence. Its target is not known. V gave up 3 bases and J gave up 6 bases; unmatched junction bases: 12. The CDR3 extends over 17 amino acids. Germline CDR1 reads KGHSH; CDR2 reads LQKENI. Measured with immunoSEQ multiplex PCR; TCRdb has only the in-frame clones, and not every one. In the table there are fewer than 75,000 clones, 75% to 85% of which are singletons. Autoimmune disease history or systemic immunosuppression was exclusionary. This sample is part of a study of OX40 agonist ivuxolimab in advanced cancers. General study results and limits: Certain nonresponders likewise exhibited a low normalized T-cell clonal expansion. Those patients achieving a partial response at 0.1-3.0 mg/kg showed among the lowest clonal expansion.

The chain has TRBV18 and TRBJ1-5; TRBD1 matches at 9 bases. Specimen: CD4+ or CD8+ T cells sorted from blood, collected in a trial of the OX40 agonist ivuxolimab. The receptor was derived from an adult with an advanced solid tumor such as melanoma, head and neck, liver or kidney cancer. CDR3 sequence: CASSPGPGQGVAQPQHF. The CDR3 nucleotides read TGTGCCAGCTCACCGGGTCCGGGACAGGGAGTGGCTCAGCCCCAGCATTTT.